The rows below give T cell receptor beta chains drawn from one sample of a study of beta chain features in type 1 diabetes. Some clones are missing from TCRdb's copy, which holds only in-frame ones; the method was immunoSEQ multiplex PCR. The sample consists of some 900,000 clones, roughly a sixth of them appearing once. The source material was naive CD4+ T cells from blood. These receptors were collected from a young woman in good health. Both conserved end residues are part of each CDR3. D genes are given only for firm matches. Clone size, where shown, is once, few, many, or a class for clones that have expanded.

v_call	d_call	j_call	clone_size	cdr3_nt	cdr3_aa
TRBV15	TRBD1	TRBJ1-3	.	TGTGCCACCAGCAGAGGTACAGGGGTCTCTGGAAACACCATATATTTT	CATSRGTGVSGNTIYF
TRBV28	TRBD1	TRBJ2-3	.	TGTGCCAGCAGTCCTTCCGGGACAGGGACCGATACGCAGTATTTT	CASSPSGTGTDTQYF
TRBV15	.	TRBJ1-4	few	TGTGCCACCAGCAGAGGGGGTACAACTAATGAAAAACTGTTTTTT	CATSRGGTTNEKLFF
TRBV4-1	TRBD2	TRBJ2-7	.	TGCGCCAGCAGTCGACTAGCGGGACGCGAGCAGTGCTTC	CASSRLAGREQCF
TRBV5-1	TRBD2	TRBJ2-1	.	TGCGCCAGCAGCGTAAGGACTAGCGGGAATCCGACCCGCTACAATGAGCAGTTCTTC	CASSVRTSGNPTRYNEQFF
TRBV18	.	TRBJ1-5	.	TGTGCCAGCTCACCAAATAATCCGGGGCAAGGTCAGCCCCAGCATTTT	CASSPNNPGQGQPQHF
TRBV4-2	TRBD2	TRBJ2-1	few	TGTGCCAGCAGCCATGCCGGGACTAGCGGTAACTTTGAGCAGTTCTTC	CASSHAGTSGNFEQFF
TRBV11-2	.	TRBJ2-1	few	TGTGCCAGCAGCTTAGTTGGTAGCGGCGTAAACAATGAGCAGTTCTTC	CASSLVGSGVNNEQFF
TRBV19	TRBD2	TRBJ2-7	.	TGTGCCAGCAGAGCGGGAACCGACTACGAGCAGTACTTC	CASRAGTDYEQYF
TRBV7-9	TRBD2	TRBJ2-7	.	TGTGCCAGCAGCTCCCAAACAAGCGGGAGTCCGTACTTC	CASSSQTSGSPYF
TRBV7-2	.	TRBJ2-1	.	TGTGCCAGCAGCTTATTTACAGAGCAGTTCTTC	CASSLFTEQFF
TRBV5-6	.	TRBJ2-1	.	TGTGCCAGCAGCTTCGGGAGCTCCTACAATGAGCAGTTCTTC	CASSFGSSYNEQFF
TRBV5-1	TRBD2	TRBJ2-3	.	TGCGCCAGCAGCTTCGGGACTAGCGGGAGCAGGACAGATACGCAGTATTTT	CASSFGTSGSRTDTQYF
TRBV18	TRBD2	TRBJ2-7	few	TGTGCCAGCTCACATAATAGCGGGAGGGCGATCGGCGAGCAGTACTTC	CASSHNSGRAIGEQYF
TRBV2	TRBD1	TRBJ2-7	few	TGTGCCAGCAGGAAACAGGGGTCCAACTACGAGCAGTACTTC	CASRKQGSNYEQYF
TRBV28	.	TRBJ1-2	.	TGTGCCAGCAGTCCCGACGACAGCTATGGCTACACCTTC	CASSPDDSYGYTF
TRBV7-2	.	TRBJ2-1	few	TGTGCCAGCGGCCCTAGCGCTTACAATGAGCAGTTCTTC	CASGPSAYNEQFF
TRBV7-8	.	TRBJ2-2	.	TGTGCCAGCAGCTTAGCCCGCCGGGCCGGGGAGCTGTTTTTT	CASSLARRAGELFF
TRBV9	.	TRBJ2-3	.	TGTGCCAGCAGCGTAGGAGGGAGAGGCACAGATACGCAGTATTTT	CASSVGGRGTDTQYF
TRBV5-6	TRBD1	TRBJ1-2	few	TGTGCCAGCAGCTATGACAGGGGCGGCTATGGCTACACCTTC	CASSYDRGGYGYTF
TRBV5-6	.	TRBJ2-5	few	TGTGCCAGCAGCTTGGAGGGGACAACTACGGACTTC	CASSLEGTTTDF
TRBV7-8	.	TRBJ2-5	.	TGTGCCAGCAGCTTATACAGCCAAGAGACCCAGTACTTC	CASSLYSQETQYF
TRBV7-2	.	TRBJ2-7	.	TGTGCCAGCAGCTTACAGAAGTTCTCCTACGAGCAGTACTTC	CASSLQKFSYEQYF
TRBV7-8	.	TRBJ2-1	.	TGTGCCAGCAGCCAGCTCCCCCAGCCGCGAAGCGTCCACAATGAGCAGTTCTTC	CASSQLPQPRSVHNEQFF
TRBV2	TRBD2	TRBJ2-3	.	TGTGCCAGCAGTTCTACCTTAGCGGGACTGGGGGATACGCAGTATTTT	CASSSTLAGLGDTQYF
TRBV11-3	TRBD2	TRBJ2-1	few	TGTGCCAGCAGCCGTAGCGGGAGCTCCTACAATGAGCAGTTCTTC	CASSRSGSSYNEQFF
TRBV7-2	.	TRBJ2-6	few	TGTGCCAGCAGCTTAGAATTTAGAGGCGTCCTGACTTTC	CASSLEFRGVLTF
TRBV25-1	TRBD2	TRBJ2-1	few	TGTGCCAGCAGTCACCTAGCGGGAGATGAGCAGTTCTTC	CASSHLAGDEQFF
TRBV18	.	TRBJ2-1	few	TGTGCCAGCTCCTCGGGGGTAAGCTCCTACAATGAGCAGTTCTTC	CASSSGVSSYNEQFF
TRBV6-6	TRBD1	TRBJ1-1	.	TGTGCCAGCAGTCCCGGACAGGGTATGAACACTGAAGCTTTCTTT	CASSPGQGMNTEAFF
TRBV5-1	TRBD2	TRBJ2-3	few	TGCGCCAGCAGCTTGGGACGCGGGAGTATCTCAGATACGCAGTATTTT	CASSLGRGSISDTQYF
TRBV20-1	.	TRBJ2-5	.	TGCAGTTATGGACCTCTAGAGACCCAGTACTTC	CSYGPLETQYF
TRBV7-9	TRBD1	TRBJ2-5	.	TGTGCCAGCAGCTCCACTGGCGACAGGGGACGTTTGTCACAAGAGACCCAGTACTTC	CASSSTGDRGRLSQETQYF
TRBV19	.	TRBJ2-3	few	TGTGCCAGTAGTATAAGGAGGACAGATACGCAGTATTTT	CASSIRRTDTQYF
TRBV15	.	TRBJ1-4	.	TGTGCCACCAGCAGCCCACAGGGAACTAATGAAAAACTGTTTTTT	CATSSPQGTNEKLFF
TRBV10-3	TRBD2	TRBJ2-3	once	TGTGCCATCAGCGCGGGACTAGCGGGAGGGATTACAGATACGCAGTATTTT	CAISAGLAGGITDTQYF
TRBV4-3	.	TRBJ2-7	few	TGCGCCAGCAGCCAAGGACAGGCTGACTTCTACGAGCAGTACTTC	CASSQGQADFYEQYF
TRBV15	.	TRBJ1-3	.	TGTGCCACCAGCGGTGCAGTGCAGAACACCATATATTTT	CATSGAVQNTIYF
TRBV11-2	TRBD2	TRBJ2-1	.	TGTGCCAGCAGCTTAGCGGGAGGCGGGTCCTACAATGAGCAGTTCTTC	CASSLAGGGSYNEQFF
TRBV7-8	.	TRBJ2-3	.	TGTGCTTCGCAGAGCGCCCCTCTAGCGAGGCTCACAGATACGCAGTATTTT	CASQSAPLARLTDTQYF